Below are 8 T cell receptor beta chains sequenced from a single sample in a study of T-cell reconstitution after alpha-beta-depleted transplantation in children. As it was prepared, the TCRbeta library received unique molecular identifiers. MiXCR, run by TCRdb on the PCR reads, gives a single entry per CDR3 protein. The repertoire has approximately 230,000 distinct CDR3 sequences, 20% to 30% of them found once; the top ten carry about 5%. This material consisted of PBMCs, mostly from graft donor cells, taken 360 days after TCRalphabeta/CD19-depleted stem cell transplant. The receptors come from a female patient aged 2-9 years who had a stem cell transplant for congenital amegakaryocytic thrombocytopenia, so the T cells may come from the graft donor.

V is TRBV7-9 and J is TRBJ2-5; 8 positions match TRBD2. The germline V gene has CDR1 SEHNR and CDR2 FQNEAQ (reference sequence). The CDR3 length is 15 residues. After removal of 2 bases from V and 5 bases from J, the junction contained 7 bases not matched to a gene. CDR3 nucleotides: TGTGCCAGCAGCTTATTGAGCCAGCGGGGGGAGACCCAGTACTTC. Its translation is CASSLLSQRGETQYF.

The chain joins TRBV27 to TRBJ2-5, with 9 bases aligning to TRBD2. This CDR3 region has 15 residues. Germline V gene data show CDR1 as MNHEY and CDR2 as SMNVEV (reference sequence). V was pared by 3 bases and J by 4 bases, with 6 bases of the junction left unmatched. CDR3 DNA: TGTGCCAGCAGTTTCTATGCGGGAGGGCGAGAGACCCAGTACTTC. This encodes CASSFYAGGRETQYF.

This clonotype has a handful of counts. The rearrangement uses TRBV9 and TRBJ2-2; 7 positions agree with TRBD2. The CDR3 is made up of 17 amino acids. Germline V gene data show CDR1 as SGDLS and CDR2 as YYNGEE. The J segment lost 7 bases and the V segment lost 0 bases, leaving 12 bases of the junction unmatched. The CDR3 protein is CASSVEFGAGAFGELFF. The CDR3 nucleotides are TGTGCCAGCAGCGTAGAGTTCGGCGCGGGAGCGTTCGGGGAGCTGTTTTTT.

This chain joins TRBV5-1 and TRBJ2-6, with unresolved D. This CDR3 is 14 amino acids long. Germline V gives CDR1 SGHRS, CDR2 YFSETQ. The V end was cut by 0 bases, the J end by 2 bases, with 3 bases between. CDR3 sequence (DNA): TGCGCCAGCAGCTTGGCACCTGGGGCCAACGTCCTGACTTTC. As protein: CASSLAPGANVLTF.

This sequence joins TRBV29-1 and TRBJ1-1; D unresolved. The CDR3 is 11 residues long. Germline V CDR1 and CDR2: SQVTM, ANQGSEA. V was cut by 7 bases and J by 6 bases, with 12 bases left in between. CDR3 nucleotides: TGCAGCGACATCGAGGGCGCTGAAGCTTTCTTT. As protein: CSDIEGAEAFF.

The rearrangement uses TRBV6-4 and TRBJ2-3; D unresolved. This CDR3 has 19 residues. Germline-derived CDR1 and CDR2 are MRHNA and SNTAGT. The germline V and J ends were trimmed by 10 bases and 6 bases, with 35 bases remaining between them. The CDR3 DNA follows: TGTGCCATCTGCTCATCTATATCCCCGTATTCGGGCGGCGAGGATACGCAGTATTTT. Residues: CAICSSISPYSGGEDTQYF.

This clonotype was counted a few times. The chain has TRBV28 and TRBJ1-6; D may be TRBD1 (6 bases). CDR3 size: 16 residues. Trimming stripped 7 bases from V and 8 bases from J, with 21 bases between. CDR1 and CDR2 (germline): MDHEN, SYDVKM. The CDR3 loop is CASTAKQGAFDSPLHF. In nucleotides, the CDR3 is TGTGCCAGCACCGCCAAACAGGGCGCGTTTGATTCACCCCTCCACTTT.

This clonotype has just one count. This chain joins TRBV28 and TRBJ1-1, with D unresolved. Trimming took off 6 bases at V and 4 bases at J, with 12 bases between the two ends. The germline V gene encodes CDR1 MDHEN and CDR2 SYDVKM. This CDR3 has 13 residues. In DNA, the CDR3 is TGTGCCAGCAGCACCCCAAGCGGCACTGAAGCTTTCTTT. This gives the protein CASSTPSGTEAFF.